These 15 T cell receptor beta chains were sequenced from one sample in a study of T-cell memory formation after mild COVID-19. TCRdb recomputed calls from the 5' RACE reads with MiXCR, one row per CDR3 protein. The sample includes around 200,000 distinct CDR3 sequences, around 30% of them seen just once. Sequencing was done on a sample of PBMCs or a T cell subset sorted from them (not recorded which). The receptors were gathered from an adult woman who had mild COVID-19 (a few samples of this study predate the infection). Cell type and time point are not known.

CDR3 nucleotides: TGTGCCAGCAGCGTAGGGGGACAGCCCCTCTACGAGCAGTACTTC. Translation gives CASSVGGQPLYEQYF. The V and J genes are TRBV7-2 and TRBJ2-7; 7 bases fit TRBD1. V dropped 5 bases and J dropped 3; count of bases not matched to a gene: 10. CDR1 is SGHTA and CDR2 is FQGNSA in the germline V gene. The CDR3 length is 15 residues.

The chain carries TRBV15 and TRBJ2-1, with TRBD1 matching over 9 bases. The CDR3 length is 15 residues. The V gene end was trimmed by 2 bases and the J gene end by 8 bases; junction bases not matched to a gene: 7. CDR1 is LNHNV and CDR2 is YYDKDF in the germline V gene (reference sequence). The CDR3 spells CATSRPRTGAHEQFF. In nucleotides, the CDR3 is TGTGCCACCAGCAGACCGCGGACAGGGGCCCATGAGCAGTTCTTC. The full variable domain, its missing parts supplied by reference TRBV15 and TRBJ2-1, is DAMVIQNPRYQVTQFGKPVTLSCSQTLNHNVMYWYQQKSSQAPKLLFHYYDKDFNNEADTPDNFQSRRPNTSFCFLDIRSPGLGDTAMYLCATSRPRTGAHEQFFGPGTRLTVL.

The rearrangement joins TRBV6-6 to TRBJ1-5; the match to TRBD1 covers 10 bases. The length of the CDR3 is 16 residues. Germline V CDR1 and CDR2: MNHNY, SVGAGI (reference sequence). The J segment lost 3 bases and the V segment lost 4 bases, leaving 6 bases of the junction unmatched. The CDR3 nucleotides are TGTGCCAGCAGTTTCGGGACAGGGGTTGACAATCAGCCCCAGCATTTT. It codes for CASSFGTGVDNQPQHF.

J is TRBJ2-7 and V is TRBV7-6; TRBD1 is a possible D gene (5 bases). The ends were cut back, 1 base at V and 3 bases at J, with 13 bases in the middle. CDR1 is SGHVS and CDR2 is FNYEAQ in the germline V gene. This CDR3 comprises 15 residues. CDR3 in DNA: TGTGCCAGCAGCTTAGTTCATGGGGCCAACTACGAGCAGTACTTC. Translation: CASSLVHGANYEQYF.

This sequence joins TRBV19 and TRBJ2-1; 9 bases map to TRBD1. The V segment lost 3 bases and the J segment 2 bases; nucleotides outside the gene matches: 2. Per the germline V gene, CDR1 is LNHDA and CDR2 is SQIVND (reference sequence). This CDR3 has 15 residues. CDR3 coding DNA: TGTGCCAGTAGTATGGGACAGGGTACCTACAATGAGCAGTTCTTC. It encodes CASSMGQGTYNEQFF.

The chain joins TRBV4-2 to TRBJ2-1, with D perhaps given as TRBD1 or TRBD2 (5 bases each). Trimming stripped 7 bases from V and 4 bases from J, with 17 bases between. The CDR3 is 15 amino acids. Germline V gene lookup returns CDR1 LGHNA and CDR2 YNFKEQ. The CDR3 region is CASTRFSEGYNEQFF. The CDR3 coding sequence is TGTGCCAGCACCCGGTTTAGCGAGGGGTACAATGAGCAGTTCTTC.

This clonotype was counted a few times. The V call is TRBV11-3, the J call TRBJ2-2; D unclear. V lost 3 bases and J lost 7, with 6 bases in between. The CDR3 is made up of 12 amino acids. Per germline, CDR1 SGHNT and CDR2 YENEEA. CDR3 sequence: CASSLQIGELFF. As DNA, the CDR3 is TGTGCCAGCAGCTTGCAAATCGGGGAGCTGTTTTTT.

The chain joins TRBV6-5 to TRBJ1-1; D is uncertain. The germline V and J ends were trimmed by 5 bases and 10 bases, with 14 bases remaining between them. From germline, CDR1 is MNHEY and CDR2 SVGAGI. The CDR3 loop spans 12 amino acids. The CDR3 spells CASSPTRYGAFF. CDR3 in DNA: TGTGCCAGCAGTCCTACGCGGTACGGAGCTTTCTTT.

This clonotype was observed a few times. This chain uses TRBV20-1 with TRBJ1-1, with D hard to call. CDR3 length equals 13 residues. Trimming removed 3 bases at V and 0 bases at J, with 8 bases between. The germline V gene encodes CDR1 DFQATT and CDR2 SNEGSKA (reference sequence). The DNA for the CDR3 is TGCAGTGCTAGCCTCACGATGAACACTGAAGCTTTCTTT. It yields the protein CSASLTMNTEAFF.

The chain combines TRBV24-1 with TRBJ2-7; 7 nucleotides match TRBD1. Germline values: CDR1 KGHDR, CDR2 SFDVKD. The V gene end was trimmed by 3 bases and the J gene end by 7 bases; junction bases not matched to a gene: 8. The CDR3 totals 14 residues. DNA of the CDR3: TGTGCCACCAGTGATCCCCGGACAGGTTGGGAGCAGTACTTC. Amino acid sequence: CATSDPRTGWEQYF.

The V gene is TRBV20-1, the J gene TRBJ2-2; TRBD1 aligns across 9 bases. Per the germline V gene, CDR1 is DFQATT and CDR2 is SNEGSKA (reference sequence). This CDR3 is 13 amino acids long. V lost 5 bases, J lost 10 bases, and 8 bases stayed unmatched. CDR3: CSARDREAVELFF. The CDR3 nucleotides are TGCAGTGCTCGGGACAGGGAGGCCGTGGAGCTGTTTTTT.

The V and J genes are TRBV20-1 and TRBJ2-5; D is possibly TRBD1 (6 bases). Germline values: CDR1 DFQATT, CDR2 SNEGSKA (reference sequence). The CDR3 consists of 12 residues. Trimming cost V 3 bases and J 5 bases, with 10 bases left between them. The chain's CDR3 is CSASRGWETQYF. CDR3 DNA: TGCAGTGCTAGCAGGGGATGGGAGACCCAGTACTTC.

The chain combines TRBV5-5 with TRBJ2-2, with unresolved D. This CDR3 is built from 13 residues. Trimming took off 4 bases at V and 7 bases at J, with 11 bases between the two ends. Germline V gives CDR1 SGHKS, CDR2 YYEKEE (reference sequence). CDR3 residues: CASSLDTYGELFF. The DNA of the CDR3 is TGTGCCAGCAGCCTTGACACGTACGGGGAGCTGTTTTTT. The whole variable domain, filled in from reference TRBV5-5 and TRBJ2-2, reads DAGVTQSPTHLIKTRGQQVTLRCSPISGHKSVSWYQQVLGQGPQFIFQYYEKEERGRGNFPDRFSARQFPNYSSELNVNALLLGDSALYLCASSLDTYGELFFGEGSRLTVL.

The CDR3 region has the DNA TGTGCCAGCAGTTACGGGAAATACAATGAGCAGTTCTTC. Protein product: CASSYGKYNEQFF. This chain links TRBV6-5 with TRBJ2-1; the D is unclear. V was cut by 2 bases and J by 4 bases, with 6 bases left in between. The CDR3 is made up of 13 amino acids. CDR1 is MNHEY and CDR2 is SVGAGI in the germline V gene.

There are a few counts of this clonotype. The V gene is TRBV29-1, the J gene TRBJ2-1, with TRBD2 identical over 8 bases. J lost 1 base, V lost 7 bases, and 9 bases had no gene match. Looked up from germline, CDR1 is SQVTM and CDR2 is ANQGSEA. There are 15 residues in the CDR3. The CDR3 DNA reads TGCAGCGCCCGCCTTAGCGGGGTTTCCTACAATGAGCAGTTCTTC. It translates to CSARLSGVSYNEQFF.